The present TCR beta chain was sequenced within a study of blood T cell repertoires in COVID-19. Study as a whole: The United States, Italy and Spain provided the acute and convalescent COVID-19 samples. The cDNA or gDNA used as material had been derived from T cells, B-cell-depleted T cells, or PBMCs.

V dropped 6 bases and J dropped 0; count of bases not matched to a gene: 6. The CDR3 length is 17 residues. Germline CDR1 reads SNHLY; CDR2 reads FYNNEI. Authors' processing steps: Reference gene primer amplification gave estimated nucleated cell counts. The data were produced by immunoSEQ multiplex PCR, yet TCRdb's version contains in-frame clones alone and is incomplete. D and trimming were read from the DNA, whereas the V and J calls and clone size are those reported in that table. The table lists under 150,000 clones, roughly 88% of them singletons. Sequenced material: peripheral blood. The chain has TRBV2 and TRBJ2-1; 12 nucleotides align to TRBD2. The origin of this receptor is a human donor in a cohort sampled during active COVID-19. The CDR3 is CASRLAGGLSSYNEQFF. CDR3 bases: TGTGCCAGCAGACTAGCGGGGGGCCTGAGCTCCTACAATGAGCAGTTCTTC. Full variable domain (rest looked up from reference TRBV2 and TRBJ2-1): EPEVTQTPSHQVTQMGQEVILRCVPISNHLYFYWYRQILGQKVEFLVSFYNNEISEKSEIFDDQFSVERPDGSNFTLKIRSTKLEDSAMYFCASRLAGGLSSYNEQFFGPGTRLTVL.